A selection of T cell receptor beta chains follows, all from one sample in a study of T cells after yellow fever vaccination. TCRdb redid the calling of the 5' RACE reads with MiXCR, one entry per CDR3 protein. The repertoire holds some 68,000 distinct CDR3 sequences, with under 8% as singletons. The source was CD8+ T cells sorted from PBMCs, collected roughly 45 days after the first yellow fever vaccination. Receptors originate from a man between 18 and 29 years old who received the YFV17D yellow fever vaccine. The CDR3 runs from the conserved cysteine through the conserved F or W.

j_gene	v_gene	CDR3aa
TRBJ2-3	TRBV7-9	CASSLVGTSGGAITNTQYF
TRBJ2-4	TRBV15	CATSREQGGAKNIQYF
TRBJ2-1	TRBV12-3/TRBV12-4	CASSLGLNEQFF
TRBJ2-1	TRBV5-6	CASGGTIQFF
TRBJ2-3	TRBV19	CASSWGSGTDTQYF
TRBJ2-1	TRBV3-1	CASSHPPRAGSYNEQFF
TRBJ1-6	TRBV7-2	CASSSRGHSPLHF
TRBJ2-3	TRBV12-3/TRBV12-4	CASSFFGGTDTQYF
TRBJ2-1	TRBV11-2	CASSLGRGIYNEQFF
TRBJ2-4	TRBV4-3	CASSQDWWGGEQQYF
TRBJ2-2	TRBV10-3	CAISESTEGDGELFF
TRBJ2-3	TRBV7-9	CASSPREGKETDTQYF
TRBJ1-4	TRBV7-9	CASSSTGQEGEKLFF
TRBJ2-1	TRBV27	CASSSYRAHSSNEQFF
TRBJ2-1	TRBV7-9	CASSLVVRVWNNEQFF
TRBJ1-2	TRBV14	CASSQEFQQNGYTF
TRBJ2-2	TRBV7-2	CASSFSAGRATTGELFF
TRBJ1-2	TRBV27	CASSTGGDSGYTF
TRBJ2-2	TRBV6-4	CASSDGTDTGELFF
TRBJ2-2	TRBV15	CATSRGTWTGQDTGELFF
TRBJ1-2	TRBV29-1	CSVAGGEYGYTF
TRBJ1-2	TRBV4-3	CASSHRTLPGGYTF
TRBJ2-4	TRBV25-1	CASSDGEFQYF
TRBJ2-1	TRBV6-5	CASSPTIRGGFNEQFF
TRBJ1-5	TRBV20-1	CSARVRSNQPQHF
TRBJ2-3	TRBV5-1	CASSSGLPITDTQYF
TRBJ2-3	TRBV4-2	CASSQRLFPDTQYF
TRBJ2-3	TRBV7-9	CASSFGGDTQYF
TRBJ2-2	TRBV6-1	CASRGQGAGGELFF
TRBJ2-7	TRBV15	CATSRGTGGWNYEQYF
TRBJ2-5	TRBV12-3/TRBV12-4	CASMTGRDPRETQYF
TRBJ1-1	TRBV19	CSQGDRGLNTEAFF
TRBJ2-2	TRBV9	CASSVADRSGIGELFF
TRBJ2-2	TRBV6-5	CASSLRSYSGTGELFF
TRBJ2-1	TRBV4-3	CASSQGTGGFDEQFF
TRBJ2-1	TRBV5-1	CASSWTPGGPYNEQFF
TRBJ1-4	TRBV7-6	CASSLKAQGREKLFF
TRBJ2-2	TRBV19	CASSFRANTGELFF
TRBJ2-1	TRBV7-9	CASSLVANYNEQFF
TRBJ2-5	TRBV29-1	CSVAPRAEETQYF
TRBJ2-3	TRBV6-2/TRBV6-3	CASSPGPRTDTQYF
TRBJ2-3	TRBV3-1	CASSLPSRRSQYF
TRBJ1-5	TRBV27	CASREGEGSNQPQHF
TRBJ2-3	TRBV12-3/TRBV12-4	CASAWTSLDTQYF
TRBJ1-4	TRBV6-2/TRBV6-3	CASTSGANEKLFF
TRBJ2-6	TRBV28	CASSRRVGANVLTF
TRBJ2-5	TRBV7-9	CASSLGIFLGQETQYF
TRBJ1-1	TRBV9	CASSPTGLSNTEAFF
TRBJ1-1	TRBV4-3	CASSQLGDNNEAFF
TRBJ1-5	TRBV4-1	CASSPTGLSNQPQHF
TRBJ2-7	TRBV12-3/TRBV12-4	CASSLDSASYEQYF
TRBJ2-6	TRBV5-1	CASSLLGSGANVLTF